This TCR beta chain came from a study of T cell repertoires in aging, cancer and after chemotherapy. Across the whole study: The whole study produced a dataset of around 9 million TCR reads.

Rearranged V-D-J TRB sequences were amplified with a mixed TRB-A/B primer pool. TCRdb called the multiplex PCR reads again in MiXCR, with one record for every CDR3 protein. This repertoire shows about 9,400 distinct CDR3 sequences, 39% found once; its top ten account for 3.5%. Peripheral blood genomic DNA, not sorted cells or RNA, was the template. Germline V gene data show CDR1 as LNHNV and CDR2 as YYDKDF (reference sequence). The CDR3 has 15 residues. Trimming stripped 0 bases from V and 8 bases from J, with 13 bases between. Input material: blood. The gene calls are TRBV15 and TRBJ1-4, with D tentatively TRBD1 (5 bases). This TCR was recovered from a human donor in good health. The CDR3 loop is CATSRDQGWDEKLFF. CDR3 DNA: TGTGCCACCAGCAGAGATCAGGGCTGGGACGAAAAACTGTTTTTT.